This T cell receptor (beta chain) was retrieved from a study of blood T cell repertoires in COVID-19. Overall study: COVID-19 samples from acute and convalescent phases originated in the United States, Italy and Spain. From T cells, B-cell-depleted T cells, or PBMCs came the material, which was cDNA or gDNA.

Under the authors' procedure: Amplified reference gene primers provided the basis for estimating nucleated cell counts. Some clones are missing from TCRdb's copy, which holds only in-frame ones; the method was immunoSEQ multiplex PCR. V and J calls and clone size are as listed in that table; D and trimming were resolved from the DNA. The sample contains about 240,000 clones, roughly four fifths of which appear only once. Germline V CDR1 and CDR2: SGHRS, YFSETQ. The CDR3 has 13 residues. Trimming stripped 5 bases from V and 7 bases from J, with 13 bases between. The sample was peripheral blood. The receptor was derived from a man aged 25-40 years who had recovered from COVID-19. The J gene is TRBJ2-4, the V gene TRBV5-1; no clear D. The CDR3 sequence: CASSEGVRNIQYF. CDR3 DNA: TGCGCCAGCAGTGAAGGAGTGCGGAACATTCAGTACTTC.